The sequence of this T cell receptor (beta chain) was determined in a study of cytotoxic CD8 clonotypes in ibrutinib-treated CLL. Whole-study context: Across samples, productive templates numbered about 280,000 and productive rearrangements reached about 99,000 on average.

CDR3 length: 16 residues. Trimming cost V 2 bases and J 5 bases, with 16 bases left between them. Germline V gene sequence: CDR1 LGHNA, CDR2 YNFKEQ. TCRdb keeps only in-frame clones here, not all; method: immunoSEQ multiplex PCR. The sample shows roughly 76,000 clones, 80% of them seen only once. This clone came up a few times. The receptor comes from a human donor with chronic lymphocytic leukemia. Sample: PBMCs, taken at disease progression, from a patient treated with ibrutinib. This chain links TRBV4-2 with TRBJ2-1; D uncertain. The DNA of the CDR3 is TGTGCCAGCAGCCAAATTGAGGCAGGATTCGACAATGAGCAGTTCTTC. Translated, it gives CASSQIEAGFDNEQFF.